This T cell receptor beta chain is from a study of Ad26.COV2.S vaccination and SARS-CoV-2 variants. Notes on the study in general: Ad26.COV2.S recipients had broader spike-specific TCRs (P = 0.0014). Those who received vaccine or placebo ended up with similar non-spike TCR breadth. Responses of spike-specific T cells (both CD8+ and CD4+) reportedly showed substantial breadth after vaccination.

The CDR3 extends over 16 amino acids. Germline CDR1 reads MDHEN; CDR2 reads SYDVKM. V lost 10 bases and J 0 bases, leaving 19 bases between the germline ends. Treatment: some 19 received Ad26.COV2.S at low or high dose, single or two shots; several received placebo; per-sample allocation not given. Samples were taken on day 63 after the first vaccine or placebo injection. An Ad26 vector carrying the Wuhan-strain SARS-CoV-2 spike served as the vaccine. As to this clone: Its antigen is not identified.

Data came from immunoSEQ multiplex PCR; TCRdb stores just in-frame clones and leaves some out. Counted here are over 400,000 clones, about 90% occurring once; the ten biggest clones make up about 1.7%. The source is a person aged 18 to 59 who received the Ad26.COV2.S COVID-19 vaccine or a placebo. Sequenced material: peripheral blood, taken in a trial of Ad26.COV2.S vaccine versus placebo. The V call is TRBV28, the J call TRBJ1-5; D remains unclear. In DNA form, the CDR3 reads TGTGCCACTAAACCCGCAGAGAACCTTAGCAATCAGCCCCAGCATTTT. It is translated as CATKPAENLSNQPQHF.